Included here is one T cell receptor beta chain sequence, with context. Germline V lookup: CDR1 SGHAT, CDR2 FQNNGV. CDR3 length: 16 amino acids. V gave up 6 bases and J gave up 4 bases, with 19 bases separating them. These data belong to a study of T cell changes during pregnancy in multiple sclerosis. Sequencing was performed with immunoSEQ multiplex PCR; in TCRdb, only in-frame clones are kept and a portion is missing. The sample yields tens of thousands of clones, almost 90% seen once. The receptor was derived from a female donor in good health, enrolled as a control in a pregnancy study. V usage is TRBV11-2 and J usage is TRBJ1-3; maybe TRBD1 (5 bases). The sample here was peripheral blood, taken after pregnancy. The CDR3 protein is CASSPGGRALGNTIYF. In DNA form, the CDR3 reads TGTGCCAGCAGTCCGGGAGGCAGGGCACTGGGAAACACCATATATTTT.